The clone carrying this T cell receptor beta chain was counted many times. Its specificity is unknown. This sample is drawn from a study of regulatory T cells in long-lasting Graves disease. Study conclusions and caveats: Public clonotype sharing was higher in persistent than newly diagnosed patients.

CDR3 regions were amplified by Arm-PCR using iRepertoire HTBI primers to build TCR beta libraries. From the multiplex PCR reads, TCRdb called clonotypes with MiXCR, one entry per CDR3 protein. Of about half a million distinct CDR3 sequences in the sample, about 11% were seen once. V was pared by 0 bases and J by 4 bases, with 17 bases of the junction left unmatched. The CDR3 covers 21 residues. The germline gives CDR1 MNHEY, CDR2 SVGAGI. As for time point: newly diagnosed GD, antithyroid drugs for less than 3 months. Researchers made the TCR library from RNA that was extracted from PBMCs. The same sample was also studied in work on T cells in Graves' hyperthyroidism and ophthalmopathy.

Sample: peripheral blood mononuclear cells (PBMCs), taken at new diagnosis, from a patient treated with antithyroid drugs. This TCR was sampled from a woman aged 25 to 39 with Graves disease. The chain employs TRBV6-5 and TRBJ2-1; 11 bases agree with TRBD2. DNA of the CDR3: TGTGCCAGCAGTTACTCTCAAAGCCTAGCGGGAGGAGGGGGATTGTACAATGAGCAGTTCTTC. Encoded protein: CASSYSQSLAGGGGLYNEQFF.